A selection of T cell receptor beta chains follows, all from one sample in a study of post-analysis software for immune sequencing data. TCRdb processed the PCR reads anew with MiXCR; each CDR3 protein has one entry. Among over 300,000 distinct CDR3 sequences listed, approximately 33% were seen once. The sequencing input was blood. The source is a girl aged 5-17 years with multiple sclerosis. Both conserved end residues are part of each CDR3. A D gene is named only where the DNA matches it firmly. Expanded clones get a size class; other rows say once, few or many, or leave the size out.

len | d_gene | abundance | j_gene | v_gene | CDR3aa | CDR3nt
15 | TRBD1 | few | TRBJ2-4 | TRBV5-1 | CASGLGQGGKNIQYF | TGCGCCAGCGGCCTAGGACAGGGAGGCAAAAACATTCAGTACTTC
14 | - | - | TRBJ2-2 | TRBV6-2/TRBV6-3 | CASVPRDYTGELFF | TGTGCCAGCGTGCCTAGGGACTACACCGGGGAGCTGTTTTTT
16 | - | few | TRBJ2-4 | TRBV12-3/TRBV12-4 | CASSLGSGQAKNIQYF | TGTGCCAGCAGTTTAGGCTCCGGGCAGGCCAAAAACATTCAGTACTTC
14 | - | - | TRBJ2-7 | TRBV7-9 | CASSFLDRSYEQYF | TGTGCCAGCAGCTTTTTGGACAGATCCTACGAGCAGTACTTC
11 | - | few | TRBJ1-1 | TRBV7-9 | CASSRRDEAFF | TGTGCCAGCAGCCGGAGGGATGAAGCTTTCTTT
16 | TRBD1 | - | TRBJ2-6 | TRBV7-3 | CASSQGTDGRANVLTF | TGTGCCAGCAGCCAAGGGACAGATGGGAGGGCCAACGTCCTGACTTTC
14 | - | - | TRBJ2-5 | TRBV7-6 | CASSMGPRRETQYF | TGTGCCAGCAGCATGGGACCTAGGAGAGAGACCCAGTACTTC
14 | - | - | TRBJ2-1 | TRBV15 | CATSIGSPTGEQFF | TGTGCCACCAGCATAGGGAGCCCTACAGGGGAGCAGTTCTTC
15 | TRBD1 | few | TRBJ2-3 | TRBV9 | CASSVAGQGPDTQYF | TGTGCCAGCAGCGTAGCGGGACAGGGCCCAGATACGCAGTATTTT
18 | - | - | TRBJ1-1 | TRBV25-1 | CASSEYPVRPWGNTEAFF | TGTGCCAGCAGTGAATATCCCGTGAGGCCATGGGGGAACACTGAAGCTTTCTTT
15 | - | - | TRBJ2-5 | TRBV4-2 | CASSQDEAAQETQYF | TGTGCCAGCAGCCAAGATGAGGCAGCCCAAGAGACCCAGTACTTC
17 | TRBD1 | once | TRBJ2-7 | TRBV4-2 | CASSQMGKGTEPYEQYF | TGTGCCAGCAGCCAAATGGGGAAGGGGACAGAACCATACGAGCAGTACTTC
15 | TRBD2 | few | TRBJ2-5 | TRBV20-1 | CSAISGRERWETQYF | TGCAGTGCCATCTCCGGGCGGGAGCGGTGGGAGACCCAGTACTTC
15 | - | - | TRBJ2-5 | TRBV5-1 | CASSLVSGGSETQYF | TGCGCCAGCAGCTTGGTTTCCGGGGGATCAGAGACCCAGTACTTC
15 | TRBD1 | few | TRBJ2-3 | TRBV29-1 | CSAGLTGIETDTQYF | TGCAGCGCCGGCCTGACAGGGATCGAGACAGATACGCAGTATTTT
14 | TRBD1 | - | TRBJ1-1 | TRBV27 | CASSLYTGAAEAFF | TGTGCCAGCAGTTTATATACAGGGGCCGCTGAAGCTTTCTTT
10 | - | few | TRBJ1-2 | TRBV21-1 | CASSPPGYTF | TGTGCCAGCAGCCCCCCTGGCTACACCTTC
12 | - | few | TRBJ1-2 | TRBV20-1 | CSATLQDYGYTF | TGCAGTGCCACGTTACAGGACTATGGCTACACCTTC
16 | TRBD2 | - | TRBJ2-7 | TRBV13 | CASSPPGVERGYEQYF | TGTGCCAGCAGCCCGCCCGGGGTCGAGCGGGGCTACGAGCAGTACTTC
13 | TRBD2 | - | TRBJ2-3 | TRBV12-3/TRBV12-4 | CASRGTMADTQYF | TGTGCCAGCAGGGGGACTATGGCAGATACGCAGTATTTT
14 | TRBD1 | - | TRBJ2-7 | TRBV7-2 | CASSFRDSSHEQYF | TGTGCCAGCAGCTTTCGGGACAGCAGCCACGAGCAGTACTTC
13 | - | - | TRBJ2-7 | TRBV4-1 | CASSQERPYEQYF | TGCGCCAGCAGCCAAGAGCGTCCTTACGAGCAGTACTTC
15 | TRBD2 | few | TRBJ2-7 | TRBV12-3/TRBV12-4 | CASRGTSGGPYEQYF | TGTGCCAGCAGGGGGACTAGCGGGGGTCCCTACGAGCAGTACTTC
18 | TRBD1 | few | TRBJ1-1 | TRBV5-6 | CASSLKIRLGTGGTEAFF | TGTGCCAGCAGCTTGAAAATAAGATTGGGAACAGGGGGCACTGAAGCTTTCTTT
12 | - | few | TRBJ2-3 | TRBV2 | CASKVDADTQYF | TGTGCCAGCAAGGTGGATGCAGATACGCAGTATTTT
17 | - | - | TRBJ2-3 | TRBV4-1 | CASSQNIRGPSTDTQYF | TGCGCCAGCAGCCAAAATATCCGGGGGCCGAGCACAGATACGCAGTATTTT
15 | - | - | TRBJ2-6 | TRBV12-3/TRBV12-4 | CASSLSISGANVLTF | TGTGCCAGCAGTTTATCAATCTCTGGGGCCAACGTCCTGACTTTC
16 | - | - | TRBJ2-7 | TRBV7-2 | CASSLVVSGAGYEQYF | TGTGCCAGCAGCTTAGTGGTTAGTGGGGCTGGATACGAGCAGTACTTC
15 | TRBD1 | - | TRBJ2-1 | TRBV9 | CASSPYGTGGNEQFF | TGTGCCAGCAGCCCCTACGGGACAGGGGGCAATGAGCAGTTCTTC
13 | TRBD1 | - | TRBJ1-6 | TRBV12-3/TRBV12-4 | CASRTGNNSPLHF | TGTGCCAGCAGGACAGGGAATAATTCACCCCTCCACTTT